The 14 T cell receptor beta chains below all came from one sample that was sequenced in a study of blood T cell repertoires in COVID-19. Measured with immunoSEQ multiplex PCR; TCRdb has only the in-frame clones, and not every one. The sample has 200,000 to 300,000 clones, roughly 84% seen once. Sequenced input: peripheral blood. These TCRs come from a man in his 60s with acute or convalescent COVID-19.

This clone came up a few times. The chain is built from TRBV7-9 and TRBJ2-7; 7 nucleotides align to TRBD2. The germline V gene encodes CDR1 SEHNR and CDR2 FQNEAQ (reference sequence). CDR3 length equals 14 residues. J lost 5 bases, V lost 2 bases, and 6 bases had no gene match. The CDR3 protein is CASSLLGGMNEQYF. DNA of the CDR3: TGTGCCAGCAGCTTATTGGGAGGGATGAACGAGCAGTACTTC.

This chain joins TRBV2 and TRBJ1-4; D might be TRBD1 (6 bases). The ends were cut back, 9 bases at V and 5 bases at J, with 19 bases in the middle. CDR3 size: 15 residues. Germline V gene lookup returns CDR1 SNHLY and CDR2 FYNNEI. In DNA, the CDR3 is TGTGCCAGTGCGGACAGCCCGATCAGGAATGAAAAACTGTTTTTT. Residues: CASADSPIRNEKLFF.

This clone was counted only a few times. A read error may account for a junction end that differs from germline. V gene TRBV5-4 combines with J gene TRBJ1-1, with TRBD1 identical over 7 bases. The CDR3 contains 14 residues. CDR1 and CDR2 (germline): SGHNT, YYREEE (reference sequence). The CDR3 bases are TGTGCCAGCAGCACCCGACAGGGAGAGGCTGAGGCTTTCTTT. This sequence encodes CASSTRQGEAEAFF.

The chain uses TRBV27 and TRBJ2-7; 9 nucleotides align to TRBD2. The CDR3 totals 15 residues. Germline values: CDR1 MNHEY, CDR2 SMNVEV (reference sequence). The V gene end was trimmed by 7 bases and the J gene end by 7 bases; junction bases not matched to a gene: 14. CDR3 residues: CASKASGDSGREQYF. DNA for the CDR3: TGTGCCAGCAAGGCTAGCGGGGATTCCGGGCGGGAGCAGTACTTC.

The CDR3 loop reads CASTGGLRYEQYF. The CDR3 nucleotides are TGTGCCAGCACCGGGGGACTTCGCTACGAGCAGTACTTC. The rearrangement uses TRBV6-6 and TRBJ2-7, with a tentative D call TRBD2 (6 bases). The CDR3 consists of 13 residues. V shed 7 bases and J shed 3 bases, with 13 bases lying between them. The V gene's germline CDR1 is MNHNY and CDR2 SVGAGI (reference sequence).

The chain links TRBV29-1 to TRBJ1-1, with a weak D call TRBD1 (5 bases). The germline V gene encodes CDR1 SQVTM and CDR2 ANQGSEA. V was cut by 4 bases and J by 4 bases, with 16 bases left in between. The CDR3 is 14 residues long. The CDR3 DNA reads as TGCAGCGTTGTGGGGCGACCCGGGAGCACTGAAGCTTTCTTT. This sequence encodes CSVVGRPGSTEAFF.

The rearrangement joins TRBV25-1 to TRBJ1-5, with D unresolved. V shed 5 bases and J shed 6 bases, with 14 bases lying between them. CDR1 and CDR2 (germline): MGHDK, SYGVNS. CDR3 size: 14 residues. The CDR3: CASSPVSPGQPQHF. The CDR3 nucleotides read TGTGCCAGCAGTCCTGTCTCGCCCGGTCAGCCCCAGCATTTT.

The V and J genes are TRBV27 and TRBJ1-1; TRBD1 is a possible D gene (5 bases). CDR3 length: 15 amino acids. V was pared by 4 bases and J by 6 bases, with 18 bases between. The germline CDR1 and CDR2 sequences are MNHEY and SMNVEV (reference sequence). The CDR3 DNA reads as TGTGCCAGCAGTTCCCCGGGGGTATCCGGCCCTGAAGCTTTCTTT. Translation gives CASSSPGVSGPEAFF.

CDR3 sequence (DNA): TGTGCCAGCAGTTTCAGGGGCCAACAAGAGACCCAGTACTTC. It is translated as CASSFRGQQETQYF. V usage is TRBV27 and J usage is TRBJ2-5, with D maybe TRBD1 (6 bases). With 3 bases removed from V and 2 bases from J, the gap between germline ends came to 10 bases. Germline CDR1 reads MNHEY; CDR2 reads SMNVEV (reference sequence). The CDR3 is 14 residues long.

The rearrangement joins TRBV9 to TRBJ2-2; D gene unclear. The length of the CDR3 is 13 residues. Looked up from germline, CDR1 is SGDLS and CDR2 is YYNGEE. Between the trimmed V and J ends, which lost 5 bases and 2 bases, there was a span of 7 bases. Here the CDR3 DNA reads TGTGCCAGCAGTGATCTAAACACCGGGGAGCTGTTTTTT. Its protein is CASSDLNTGELFF.

The genes are TRBV15 and TRBJ1-2; maybe TRBD1 (5 bases). The CDR3 extends over 14 amino acids. Trimming pared 0 bases from V and 6 bases from J, leaving 11 bases between. Germline values: CDR1 LNHNV, CDR2 YYDKDF (reference sequence). The CDR3 spells CATSRDPQANGYTF. The CDR3 DNA follows: TGTGCCACCAGCAGAGACCCACAGGCTAATGGCTACACCTTC.

The V call is TRBV18, the J call TRBJ2-2; no clear D gene. Germline assignment: CDR1 KGHSH and CDR2 LQKENI. CDR3 length: 15 amino acids. With 0 bases removed from V and 4 bases from J, the gap between germline ends came to 9 bases. Here the CDR3 DNA reads TGTGCCAGCTCACCACCCAGTGTTGGCACCGGGGAGCTGTTTTTT. This translates into CASSPPSVGTGELFF.

As to this clone: At one end, the junction sequence differs from germline, possibly due to a read error. The rearrangement joins TRBV7-7 to TRBJ2-2; 8 bases agree with TRBD2. The CDR3 contains 16 residues. Per germline, CDR1 SSHAT and CDR2 FNYEAQ (reference sequence). CDR3 sequence reads: CASSSHSGAGTGELFF. The CDR3 bases are TGTGCTAGCAGCTCTCATAGCGGGGCGGGCACCGGGGAGCTGTTTTTT.

The V gene is TRBV18, the J gene TRBJ2-7; 7 nucleotides agree with TRBD1. The length of the CDR3 is 12 residues. After removal of 4 bases from V and 7 bases from J, the junction contained 4 bases not matched to a gene. From germline, CDR1 is KGHSH and CDR2 LQKENI. The CDR3 region has the DNA TGTGCCAGCTCACATGACAGGGAGGAGCAGTACTTC. The encoded protein is CASSHDREEQYF. Drawing the rest from reference TRBV18 and TRBJ2-7, the complete variable domain is NAGVMQNPRHLVRRRGQEARLRCSPMKGHSHVYWYRQLPEEGLKFMVYLQKENIIDESGMPKERFSAEFPKEGPSILRIQQVVRGDSAAYFCASSHDREEQYFGPGTRLTVT.